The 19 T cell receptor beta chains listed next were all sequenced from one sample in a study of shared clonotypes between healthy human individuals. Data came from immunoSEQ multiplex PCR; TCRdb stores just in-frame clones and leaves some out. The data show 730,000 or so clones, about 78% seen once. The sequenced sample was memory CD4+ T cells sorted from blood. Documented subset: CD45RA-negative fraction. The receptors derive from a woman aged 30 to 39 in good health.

This CDR3 reads CASSMIPESSGSTDTQYF. CDR3 in DNA: TGTGCCAGTAGTATGATCCCCGAGTCTAGCGGCAGCACAGATACGCAGTATTTT. The chain combines TRBV19 with TRBJ2-3, with 7 bases fitting TRBD2. V lost 3 bases to trimming and J lost 0 bases; unmatched junction nucleotides: 12. There are 18 residues in the CDR3. The V gene's germline CDR1 is LNHDA and CDR2 SQIVND (reference sequence).

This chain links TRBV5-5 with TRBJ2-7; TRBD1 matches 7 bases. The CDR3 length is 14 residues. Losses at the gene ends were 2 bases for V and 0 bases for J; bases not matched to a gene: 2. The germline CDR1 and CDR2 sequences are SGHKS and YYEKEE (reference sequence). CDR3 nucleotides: TGTGCCAGCAGCTTTGGACAGGACTCCTACGAGCAGTACTTC. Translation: CASSFGQDSYEQYF. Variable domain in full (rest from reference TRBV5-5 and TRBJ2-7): DAGVTQSPTHLIKTRGQQVTLRCSPISGHKSVSWYQQVLGQGPQFIFQYYEKEERGRGNFPDRFSARQFPNYSSELNVNALLLGDSALYLCASSFGQDSYEQYFGPGTRLTVT.

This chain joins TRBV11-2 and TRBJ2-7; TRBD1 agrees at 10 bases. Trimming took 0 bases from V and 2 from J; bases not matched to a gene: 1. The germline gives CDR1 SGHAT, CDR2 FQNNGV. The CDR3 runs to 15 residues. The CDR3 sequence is CASSLETGGPYEQYF. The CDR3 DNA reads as TGTGCCAGCAGCTTAGAGACAGGGGGCCCCTACGAGCAGTACTTC. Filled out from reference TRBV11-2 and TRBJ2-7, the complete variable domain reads EAGVAQSPRYKIIEKRQSVAFWCNPISGHATLYWYQQILGQGPKLLIQFQNNGVVDDSQLPKDRFSAERLKGVDSTLKIQPAKLEDSAVYLCASSLETGGPYEQYFGPGTRLTVT.

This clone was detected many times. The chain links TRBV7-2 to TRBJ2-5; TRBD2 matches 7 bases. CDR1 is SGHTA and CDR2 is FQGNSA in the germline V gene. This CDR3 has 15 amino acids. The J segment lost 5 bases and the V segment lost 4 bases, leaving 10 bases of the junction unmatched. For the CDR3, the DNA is TGTGCCAGCAGCTCCGAGTCCGGGAGGCGGGAGACCCAGTACTTC. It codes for CASSSESGRRETQYF.

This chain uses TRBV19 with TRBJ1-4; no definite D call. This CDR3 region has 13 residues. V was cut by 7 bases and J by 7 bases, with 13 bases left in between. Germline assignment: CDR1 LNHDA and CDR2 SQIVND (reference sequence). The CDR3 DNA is TGTGCCAGTACCAAGGCCCGGGGTGAAAAACTGTTTTTT. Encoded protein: CASTKARGEKLFF.

DNA of the CDR3: TGTGCCAGCAGCTTTACGGGAGGGCTGTACAATGAGCAGTTCTTC. This encodes CASSFTGGLYNEQFF. This sequence joins TRBV7-6 and TRBJ2-1; 8 bases match TRBD2. The V gene end was trimmed by 3 bases and the J gene end by 4 bases; junction bases not matched to a gene: 5. CDR3 length: 15 amino acids. Per the germline V gene, CDR1 is SGHVS and CDR2 is FNYEAQ.

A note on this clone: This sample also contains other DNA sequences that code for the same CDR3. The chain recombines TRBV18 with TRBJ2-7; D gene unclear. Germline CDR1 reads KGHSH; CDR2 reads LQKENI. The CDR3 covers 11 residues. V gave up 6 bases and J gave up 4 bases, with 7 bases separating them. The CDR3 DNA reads TGTGCCAGCTCTTACAGTTACGAGCAGTACTTC. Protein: CASSYSYEQYF.

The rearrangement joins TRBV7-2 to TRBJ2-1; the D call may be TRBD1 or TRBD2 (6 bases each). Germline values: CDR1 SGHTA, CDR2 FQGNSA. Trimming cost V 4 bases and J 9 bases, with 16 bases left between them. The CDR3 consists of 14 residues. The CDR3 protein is CASSSLWGASEQFF. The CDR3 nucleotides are TGTGCCAGCAGCTCGCTGTGGGGGGCAAGTGAGCAGTTCTTC.

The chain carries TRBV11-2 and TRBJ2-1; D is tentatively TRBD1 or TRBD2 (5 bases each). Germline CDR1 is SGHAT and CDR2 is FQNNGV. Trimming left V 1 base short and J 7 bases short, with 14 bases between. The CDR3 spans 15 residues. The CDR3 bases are TGTGCCAGCAGCTTAGTCGGGACCGTGTTAAATGAGCAGTTCTTC. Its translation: CASSLVGTVLNEQFF. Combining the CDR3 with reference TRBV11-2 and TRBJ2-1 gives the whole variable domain EAGVAQSPRYKIIEKRQSVAFWCNPISGHATLYWYQQILGQGPKLLIQFQNNGVVDDSQLPKDRFSAERLKGVDSTLKIQPAKLEDSAVYLCASSLVGTVLNEQFFGPGTRLTVL.

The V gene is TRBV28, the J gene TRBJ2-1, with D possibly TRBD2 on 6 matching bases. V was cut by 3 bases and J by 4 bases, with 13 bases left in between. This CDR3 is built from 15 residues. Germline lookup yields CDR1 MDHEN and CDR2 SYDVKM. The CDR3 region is CASSFRDSYYNEQFF. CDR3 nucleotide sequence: TGTGCCAGCAGTTTCCGGGACTCTTATTACAATGAGCAGTTCTTC.

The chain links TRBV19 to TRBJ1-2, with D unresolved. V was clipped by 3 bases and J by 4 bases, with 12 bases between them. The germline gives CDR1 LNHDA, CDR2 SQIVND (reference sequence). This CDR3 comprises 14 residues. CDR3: CASSILIGPYGYTF. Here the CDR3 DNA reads TGTGCCAGTAGTATTCTCATAGGGCCCTATGGCTACACCTTC.

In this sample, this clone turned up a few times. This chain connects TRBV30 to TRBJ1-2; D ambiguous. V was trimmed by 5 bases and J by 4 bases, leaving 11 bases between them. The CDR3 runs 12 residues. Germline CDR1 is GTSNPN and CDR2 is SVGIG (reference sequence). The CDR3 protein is CAWDPGRYGYTF. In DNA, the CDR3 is TGTGCCTGGGACCCTGGCCGCTATGGCTACACCTTC.

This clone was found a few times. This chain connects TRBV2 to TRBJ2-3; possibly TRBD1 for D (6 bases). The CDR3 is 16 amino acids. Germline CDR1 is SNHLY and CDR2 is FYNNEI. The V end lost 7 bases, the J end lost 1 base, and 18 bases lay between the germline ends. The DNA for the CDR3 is TGTGCCAGCAATGGACCCTGGGGGCCCGGCACAGATACGCAGTATTTT. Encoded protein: CASNGPWGPGTDTQYF. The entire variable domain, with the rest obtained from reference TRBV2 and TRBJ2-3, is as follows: EPEVTQTPSHQVTQMGQEVILRCVPISNHLYFYWYRQILGQKVEFLVSFYNNEISEKSEIFDDQFSVERPDGSNFTLKIRSTKLEDSAMYFCASNGPWGPGTDTQYFGPGTRLTVL.

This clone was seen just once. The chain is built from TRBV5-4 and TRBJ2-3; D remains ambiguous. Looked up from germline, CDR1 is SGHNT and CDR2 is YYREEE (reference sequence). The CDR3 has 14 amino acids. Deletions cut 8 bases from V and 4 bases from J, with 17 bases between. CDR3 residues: CASTVQRTADTQYF. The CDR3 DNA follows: TGTGCCAGTACCGTACAGAGAACAGCAGATACGCAGTATTTT.

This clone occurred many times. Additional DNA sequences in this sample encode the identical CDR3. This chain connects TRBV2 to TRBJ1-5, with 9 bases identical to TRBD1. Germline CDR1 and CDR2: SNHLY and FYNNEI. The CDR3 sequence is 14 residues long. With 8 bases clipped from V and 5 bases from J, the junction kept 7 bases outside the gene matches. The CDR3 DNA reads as TGTGCCAGCGGGAGGACAGGGGCCTATCAGCCCCAGCATTTT. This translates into CASGRTGAYQPQHF.

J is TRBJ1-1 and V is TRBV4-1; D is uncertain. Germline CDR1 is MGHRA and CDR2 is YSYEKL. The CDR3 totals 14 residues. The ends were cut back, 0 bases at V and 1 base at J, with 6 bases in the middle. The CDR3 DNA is TGCGCCAGCAGCCAAGAGATGGGGAACACTGAAGCTTTCTTT. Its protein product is CASSQEMGNTEAFF.

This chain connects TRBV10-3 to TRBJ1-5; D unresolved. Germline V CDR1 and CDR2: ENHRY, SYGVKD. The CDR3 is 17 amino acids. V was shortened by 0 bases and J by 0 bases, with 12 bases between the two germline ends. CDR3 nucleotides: TGTGCCATCAGTGAGTCAGGAGCGGCAGCTAGCAATCAGCCCCAGCATTTT. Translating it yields CAISESGAAASNQPQHF.

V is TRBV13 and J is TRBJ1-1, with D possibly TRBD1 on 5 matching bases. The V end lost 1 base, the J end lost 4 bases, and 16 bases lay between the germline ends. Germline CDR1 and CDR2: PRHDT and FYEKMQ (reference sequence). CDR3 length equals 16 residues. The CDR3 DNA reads TGTGCCAGCAGCTTAGAAGGCAGGGTTCCTCGCACTGAAGCTTTCTTT. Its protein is CASSLEGRVPRTEAFF.

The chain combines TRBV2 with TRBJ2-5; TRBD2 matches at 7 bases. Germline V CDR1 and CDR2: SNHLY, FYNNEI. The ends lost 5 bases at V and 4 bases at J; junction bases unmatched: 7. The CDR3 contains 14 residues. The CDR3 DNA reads TGTGCCAGCAGTTTCCGGACTAGGGGAGAGACCCAGTACTTC. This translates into CASSFRTRGETQYF.